This T cell receptor beta chain was found in a study of T-cell memory formation after mild COVID-19. Study-level background: Largely, the TCR clusters proved donor specific. Study-wide results and caveats: Most CD4+ clones that shrank were in CM and EM, while CD8+ ones turned up in EMRA. Second-wave clones peaking on day 37 lacked confirmed SARS-CoV-2 specificity.

TCRdb called the 5' RACE reads again in MiXCR, with one record for every CDR3 protein. The profile shows around 370,000 distinct CDR3 sequences, 20% to 25% of them singletons. CDR3 size: 15 residues. Germline lookup yields CDR1 SGDLS and CDR2 YYNGEE. The V end lost 0 bases, the J end lost 1 base, and 9 bases lay between the germline ends. Concerning this clonotype: The target antigen is unknown.

The sample taken for sequencing was PBMCs or a T cell subset sorted from them (not recorded which). The clonotype was recovered from an adult woman who had mild COVID-19 (a few samples of this study predate the infection). Cell type and time point are not known. V is TRBV9 and J is TRBJ2-3, with D uncertain. The CDR3 DNA reads as TGTGCCAGCAGCGTAGCCGCCGTCGGCACAGATACGCAGTATTTT. Its protein is CASSVAAVGTDTQYF.